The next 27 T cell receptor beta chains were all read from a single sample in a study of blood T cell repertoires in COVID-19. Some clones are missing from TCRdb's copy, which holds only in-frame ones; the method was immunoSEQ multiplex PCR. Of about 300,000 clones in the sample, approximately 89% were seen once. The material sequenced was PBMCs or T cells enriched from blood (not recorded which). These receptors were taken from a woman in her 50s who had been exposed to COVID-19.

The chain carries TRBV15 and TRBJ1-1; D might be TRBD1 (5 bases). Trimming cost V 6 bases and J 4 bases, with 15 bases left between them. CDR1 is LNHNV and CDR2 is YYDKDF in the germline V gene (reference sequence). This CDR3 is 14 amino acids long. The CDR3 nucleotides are TGTGCCACCAGTCGGGCAGGGCAAAGCACTGAAGCTTTCTTT. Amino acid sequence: CATSRAGQSTEAFF. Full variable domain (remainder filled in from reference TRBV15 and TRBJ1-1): DAMVIQNPRYQVTQFGKPVTLSCSQTLNHNVMYWYQQKSSQAPKLLFHYYDKDFNNEADTPDNFQSRRPNTSFCFLDIRSPGLGDTAMYLCATSRAGQSTEAFFGQGTRLTVV.

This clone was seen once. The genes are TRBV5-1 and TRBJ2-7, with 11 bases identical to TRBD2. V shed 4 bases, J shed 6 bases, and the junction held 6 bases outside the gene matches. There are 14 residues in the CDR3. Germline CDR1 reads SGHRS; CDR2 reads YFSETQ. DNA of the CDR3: TGCGCCAGCAGCCCTAGCGGGGGGCCGGGCGAGCAGTACTTC. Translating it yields CASSPSGGPGEQYF. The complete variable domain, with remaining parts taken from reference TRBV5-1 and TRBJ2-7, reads KAGVTQTPRYLIKTRGQQVTLSCSPISGHRSVSWYQQTPGQGLQFLFEYFSETQRNKGNFPGRFSGRQFSNSRSEMNVSTLELGDSALYLCASSPSGGPGEQYFGPGTRLTVT.

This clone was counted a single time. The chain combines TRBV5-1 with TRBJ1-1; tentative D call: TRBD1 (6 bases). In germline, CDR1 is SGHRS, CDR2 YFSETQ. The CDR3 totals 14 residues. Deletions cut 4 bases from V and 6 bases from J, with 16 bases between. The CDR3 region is CASSPAQGTSEAFF. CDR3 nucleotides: TGCGCCAGCAGCCCAGCACAGGGTACTTCTGAAGCTTTCTTT.

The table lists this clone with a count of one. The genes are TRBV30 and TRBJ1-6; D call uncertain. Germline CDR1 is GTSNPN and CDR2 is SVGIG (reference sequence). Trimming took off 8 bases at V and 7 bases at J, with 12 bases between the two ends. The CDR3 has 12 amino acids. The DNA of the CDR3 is TGTGCCGGAGGACGGAGGAATTCACCCCTCCACTTT. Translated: CAGGRRNSPLHF.

CDR3 sequence (DNA): TGTGCCAGCGGGCCGGACAGGGATTTCTACGAGCAGTACTTC. This encodes CASGPDRDFYEQYF. The rearrangement joins TRBV2 to TRBJ2-7; 8 positions match TRBD1. Per the germline V gene, CDR1 is SNHLY and CDR2 is FYNNEI. This CDR3 is built from 14 residues. Germline trimming cut 8 bases from V and 3 bases from J; bases unmatched to any gene: 9. The full variable domain, its missing parts supplied by reference TRBV2 and TRBJ2-7, is EPEVTQTPSHQVTQMGQEVILRCVPISNHLYFYWYRQILGQKVEFLVSFYNNEISEKSEIFDDQFSVERPDGSNFTLKIRSTKLEDSAMYFCASGPDRDFYEQYFGPGTRLTVT.

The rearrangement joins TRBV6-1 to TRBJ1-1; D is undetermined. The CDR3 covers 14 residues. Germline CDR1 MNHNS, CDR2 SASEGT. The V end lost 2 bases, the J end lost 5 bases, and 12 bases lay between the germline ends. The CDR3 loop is CASSEYPRVTEAFF. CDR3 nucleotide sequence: TGTGCCAGCAGTGAATACCCGCGGGTAACTGAAGCTTTCTTT.

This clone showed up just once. The CDR3 sequence: CTRGTESQPQHF. In DNA, the CDR3 is TGCACCAGAGGGACAGAGAGTCAGCCCCAGCATTTT. The V call is TRBV1, the J call TRBJ1-5; TRBD1 is the table's D call and was not checked against the DNA. TRBV1 is reported as a pseudogene. This CDR3 region has 12 residues.

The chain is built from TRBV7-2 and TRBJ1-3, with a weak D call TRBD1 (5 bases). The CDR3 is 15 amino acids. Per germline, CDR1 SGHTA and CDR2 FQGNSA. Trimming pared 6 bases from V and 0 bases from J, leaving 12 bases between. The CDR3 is CASSTTVASGNTIYF. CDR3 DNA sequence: TGTGCCAGCAGTACGACAGTGGCCTCTGGAAACACCATATATTTT.

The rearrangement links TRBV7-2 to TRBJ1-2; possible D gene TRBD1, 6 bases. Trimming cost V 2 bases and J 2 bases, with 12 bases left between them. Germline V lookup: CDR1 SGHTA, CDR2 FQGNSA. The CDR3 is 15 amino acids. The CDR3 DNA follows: TGTGCCAGCAGCTTAAAACAGGGACCCAACTATGGCTACACCTTC. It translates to CASSLKQGPNYGYTF.

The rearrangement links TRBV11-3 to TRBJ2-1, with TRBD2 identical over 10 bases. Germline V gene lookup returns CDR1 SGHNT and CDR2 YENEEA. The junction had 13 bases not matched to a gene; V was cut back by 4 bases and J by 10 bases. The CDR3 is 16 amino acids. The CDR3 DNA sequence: TGTGCCAGCAGCTACCCGGGACTAGCGCGGGTCGGGGAGCAGTTCTTC. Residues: CASSYPGLARVGEQFF.

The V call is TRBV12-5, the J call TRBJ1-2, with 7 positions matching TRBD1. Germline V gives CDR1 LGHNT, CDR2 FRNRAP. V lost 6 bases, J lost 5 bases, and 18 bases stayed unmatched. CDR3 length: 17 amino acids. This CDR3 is CASGIWTGSKGIYGYTF. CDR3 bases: TGTGCTAGTGGAATCTGGACAGGCTCCAAAGGGATTTATGGCTACACCTTC. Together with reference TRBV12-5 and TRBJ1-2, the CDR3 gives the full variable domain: DARVTQTPRHKVTEMGQEVTMRCQPILGHNTVFWYRQTMMQGLELLAYFRNRAPLDDSGMPKDRFSAEMPDATLATLKIQPSEPRDSAVYFCASGIWTGSKGIYGYTFGSGTRLTVV.

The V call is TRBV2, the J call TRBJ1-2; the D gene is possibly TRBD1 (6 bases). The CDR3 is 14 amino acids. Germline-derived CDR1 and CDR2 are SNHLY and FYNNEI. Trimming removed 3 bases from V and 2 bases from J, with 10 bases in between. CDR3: CASSETGGNYGYTF. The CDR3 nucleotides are TGTGCCAGCAGTGAGACAGGAGGAAACTATGGCTACACCTTC.

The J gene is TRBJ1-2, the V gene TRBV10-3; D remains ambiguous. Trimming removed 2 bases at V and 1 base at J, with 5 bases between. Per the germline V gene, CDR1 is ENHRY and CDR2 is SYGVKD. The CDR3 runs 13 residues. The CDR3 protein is CAISETGNYGYTF. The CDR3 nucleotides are TGTGCCATCAGTGAGACGGGTAACTATGGCTACACCTTC.

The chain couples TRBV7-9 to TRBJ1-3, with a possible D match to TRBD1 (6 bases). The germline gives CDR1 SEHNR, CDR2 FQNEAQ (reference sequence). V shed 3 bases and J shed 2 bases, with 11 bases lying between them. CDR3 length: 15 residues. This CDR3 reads CASSFLGAAGNTIYF. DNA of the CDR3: TGTGCCAGCAGCTTTCTGGGGGCAGCTGGAAACACCATATATTTT.

CDR3 amino acids: CASSVGTTSSYNEQFF. The CDR3 nucleotides read TGTGCCAGCAGCGTCGGGACAACAAGCTCCTACAATGAGCAGTTCTTC. This sequence joins TRBV9 and TRBJ2-1, with D possibly being TRBD1 (6 bases). The germline V gene encodes CDR1 SGDLS and CDR2 YYNGEE. The length of the CDR3 is 16 residues. V was clipped by 2 bases and J by 0 bases, with 12 bases between them.

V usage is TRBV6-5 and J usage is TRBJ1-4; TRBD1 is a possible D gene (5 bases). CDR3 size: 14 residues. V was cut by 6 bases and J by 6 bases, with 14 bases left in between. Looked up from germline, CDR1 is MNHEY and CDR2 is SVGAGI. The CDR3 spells CASSPMGPDEKLFF. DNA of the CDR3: TGTGCCAGCAGCCCAATGGGGCCTGATGAAAAACTGTTTTTT.

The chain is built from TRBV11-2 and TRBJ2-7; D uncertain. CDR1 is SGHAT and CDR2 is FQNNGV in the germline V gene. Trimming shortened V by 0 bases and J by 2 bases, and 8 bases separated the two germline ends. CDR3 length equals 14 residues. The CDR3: CASSLDPRAYEQYF. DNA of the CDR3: TGTGCCAGCAGCTTAGACCCCCGGGCCTACGAGCAGTACTTC.

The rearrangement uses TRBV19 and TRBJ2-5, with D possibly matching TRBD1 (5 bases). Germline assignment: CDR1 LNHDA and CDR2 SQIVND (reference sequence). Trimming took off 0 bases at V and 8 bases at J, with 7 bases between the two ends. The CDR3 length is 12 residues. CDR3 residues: CASSIDQGTQYF. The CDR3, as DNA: TGTGCCAGTAGTATAGATCAGGGAACCCAGTACTTC.

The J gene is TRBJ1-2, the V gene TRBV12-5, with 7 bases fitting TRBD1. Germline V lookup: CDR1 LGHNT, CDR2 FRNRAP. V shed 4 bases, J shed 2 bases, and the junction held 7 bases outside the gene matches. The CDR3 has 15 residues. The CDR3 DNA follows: TGTGCTAGTGGTTACAGGGGAGAGCGCAACTATGGCTACACCTTC. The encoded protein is CASGYRGERNYGYTF.

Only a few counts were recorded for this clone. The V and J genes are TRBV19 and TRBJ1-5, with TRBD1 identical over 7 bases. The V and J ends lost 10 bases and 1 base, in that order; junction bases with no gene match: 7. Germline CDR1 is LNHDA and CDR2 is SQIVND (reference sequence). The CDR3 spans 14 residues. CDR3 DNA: TGTGCCACCCGGGACAGCTTGAGCAATCAGCCCCAGCATTTT. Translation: CATRDSLSNQPQHF.

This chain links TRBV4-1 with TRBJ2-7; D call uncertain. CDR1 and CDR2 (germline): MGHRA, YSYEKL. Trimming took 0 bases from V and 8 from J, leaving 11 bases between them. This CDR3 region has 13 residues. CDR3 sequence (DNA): TGCGCCAGCAGCCAAGATCTAAATCTTCAGCAGTACTTC. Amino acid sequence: CASSQDLNLQQYF.

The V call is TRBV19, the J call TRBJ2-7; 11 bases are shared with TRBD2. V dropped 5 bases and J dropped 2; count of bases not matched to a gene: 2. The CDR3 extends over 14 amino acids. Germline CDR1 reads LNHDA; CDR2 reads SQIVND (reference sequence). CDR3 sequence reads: CASSVGLAAYEQYF. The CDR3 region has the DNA TGTGCCAGTAGTGTGGGACTAGCGGCCTACGAGCAGTACTTC.

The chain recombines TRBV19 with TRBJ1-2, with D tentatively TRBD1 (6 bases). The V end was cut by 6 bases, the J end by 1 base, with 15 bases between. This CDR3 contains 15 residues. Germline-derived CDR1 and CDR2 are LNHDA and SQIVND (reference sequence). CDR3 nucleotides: TGTGCCAGTAGGATGGACAGTGCGATTAACTATGGCTACACCTTC. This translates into CASRMDSAINYGYTF.

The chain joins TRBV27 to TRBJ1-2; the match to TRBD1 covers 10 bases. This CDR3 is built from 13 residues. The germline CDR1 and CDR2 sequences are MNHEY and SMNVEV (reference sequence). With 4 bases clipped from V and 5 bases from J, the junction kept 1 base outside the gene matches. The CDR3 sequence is CASSSDRGYGYTF. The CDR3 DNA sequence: TGTGCCAGCAGTTCGGACAGGGGGTATGGCTACACCTTC.

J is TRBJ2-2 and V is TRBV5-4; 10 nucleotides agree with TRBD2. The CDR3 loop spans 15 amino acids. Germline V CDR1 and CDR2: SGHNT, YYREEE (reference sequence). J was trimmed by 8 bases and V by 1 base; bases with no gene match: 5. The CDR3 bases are TGTGCCAGCAGCTTGCCCGAGCGGGAGGGGGGGGAGCTGTTTTTT. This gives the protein CASSLPEREGGELFF.

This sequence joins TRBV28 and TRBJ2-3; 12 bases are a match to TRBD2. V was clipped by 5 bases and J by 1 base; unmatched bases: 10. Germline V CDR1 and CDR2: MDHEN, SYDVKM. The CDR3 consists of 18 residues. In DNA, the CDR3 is TGTGCCAGCAGTCCACTACACCGGACTAGCGGGGGCACAGATACGCAGTATTTT. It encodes CASSPLHRTSGGTDTQYF.

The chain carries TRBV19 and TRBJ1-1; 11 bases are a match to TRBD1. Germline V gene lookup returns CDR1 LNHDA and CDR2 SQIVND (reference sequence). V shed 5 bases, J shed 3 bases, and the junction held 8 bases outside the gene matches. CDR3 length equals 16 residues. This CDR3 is CASSQRTGGWDTEAFF. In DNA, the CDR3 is TGTGCCAGTAGTCAAAGGACAGGGGGCTGGGACACTGAAGCTTTCTTT.